These 28 T cell receptor beta chains were sequenced from one sample in a study of cytomegalovirus exposure and HLA in healthy donors. The table came from immunoSEQ multiplex PCR; TCRdb's copy has only in-frame clones and leaves some out. The repertoire holds 90,000 to 150,000 clones, with more than 75% as singletons. The sample consisted of PBMCs. All receptors come from a woman in her late teens or twenties in good health and CMV-seropositive.

The sample holds one count of this clone. The rearrangement joins TRBV18 to TRBJ2-3, with a possible D match to TRBD1 (5 bases). The CDR3 contains 15 residues. Looked up from germline, CDR1 is KGHSH and CDR2 is LQKENI. V dropped 3 bases and J dropped 2 bases, with 12 bases sitting between them. CDR3 amino acids: CASSPWQGSTDTQYF. The CDR3 region has the DNA TGTGCCAGCTCACCTTGGCAGGGATCCACAGATACGCAGTATTTT.

The chain is built from TRBV10-3 and TRBJ2-2; 7 nucleotides agree with TRBD1. The CDR3 length is 14 residues. V gave up 10 bases and J gave up 4 bases; unmatched junction bases: 9. Germline CDR1 is ENHRY and CDR2 is SYGVKD. The CDR3 DNA reads as TGTGCCACACAACAGGGGTTGGGCACCGGGGAGCTGTTTTTT. Its protein product is CATQQGLGTGELFF.

V and J are TRBV2 and TRBJ2-5; no clear D gene. The CDR3 spans 12 residues. Per germline, CDR1 SNHLY and CDR2 FYNNEI. V lost 2 bases and J lost 4, with 5 bases in between. The CDR3 bases are TGTGCCAGCAGTGAACGTTTAGAGACCCAGTACTTC. Translation gives CASSERLETQYF.

The chain recombines TRBV28 with TRBJ2-7, with 8 bases fitting TRBD1. Trimming at V came to 7 bases and at J to 6 bases, leaving 11 bases not matched to a gene. This CDR3 has 14 residues. Germline values: CDR1 MDHEN, CDR2 SYDVKM. The CDR3 coding sequence is TGTGCCAGCAAAAACTCGGGACAGGCTGGCGAGCAGTACTTC. It specifies CASKNSGQAGEQYF.

The V gene is TRBV28, the J gene TRBJ1-4, with a possible D match to TRBD1 (5 bases). The CDR3 is 14 residues long. V was shortened by 4 bases and J by 6 bases, with 12 bases between the two germline ends. Germline assignment: CDR1 MDHEN and CDR2 SYDVKM. CDR3 in DNA: TGTGCCAGCAGTTCTCAGGGTTGGGATGAAAAACTGTTTTTT. Its protein product is CASSSQGWDEKLFF.

This chain's CDR3 is CASSMTGGMNTEAFF. The CDR3 DNA reads TGTGCCAGCAGCATGACAGGGGGAATGAACACTGAAGCTTTCTTT. The chain uses TRBV7-9 and TRBJ1-1; 9 bases line up with TRBD1. The ends lost 5 bases at V and 0 bases at J; junction bases unmatched: 4. This CDR3 is 15 amino acids long. Looked up from germline, CDR1 is SEHNR and CDR2 is FQNEAQ (reference sequence).

This clone has only a few counts. The chain has TRBV11-1 and TRBJ2-1, with unresolved D. This CDR3 has 13 amino acids. V shed 1 base and J shed 5 bases, with 6 bases lying between them. The V gene's germline CDR1 is SGHAT and CDR2 FQDESV (reference sequence). CDR3 nucleotides: TGTGCCAGCAGCTTAGACAGCCACAATGAGCAGTTCTTC. It is translated as CASSLDSHNEQFF.

V is TRBV4-1 and J is TRBJ1-5; TRBD1 aligns across 8 bases. The CDR3 is 17 residues long. The junction had 8 bases not matched to a gene; V was cut back by 1 base and J by 3 bases. Germline CDR1 MGHRA, CDR2 YSYEKL. CDR3 in DNA: TGCGCCAGCAGCCAAGGGCTCTCAGGGGGCCCCAATCAGCCCCAGCATTTT. This codes for CASSQGLSGGPNQPQHF.

The V call is TRBV7-9, the J call TRBJ1-2; 8 nucleotides match TRBD1. The CDR3 is made up of 14 amino acids. Trimming cost V 2 bases and J 3 bases; bases outside gene matches: 2. The germline gives CDR1 SEHNR, CDR2 FQNEAQ (reference sequence). Here the CDR3 DNA reads TGTGCCAGCAGCTTACCAGGGGGCCACTATGGCTACACCTTC. It specifies CASSLPGGHYGYTF.

The V call is TRBV13, the J call TRBJ1-3; D gene unclear. V lost 5 bases, J lost 0 bases, and 14 bases lay in between. CDR3 length: 16 amino acids. The V gene's germline CDR1 is PRHDT and CDR2 FYEKMQ (reference sequence). Here the CDR3 DNA reads TGTGCCAGCAGCCTACTAGATTCAATCTCTGGAAACACCATATATTTT. Amino acid sequence: CASSLLDSISGNTIYF.

The rearrangement links TRBV5-5 to TRBJ1-6; a weak D match, TRBD1 (5 bases). The CDR3 has 17 amino acids. CDR1 and CDR2 (germline): SGHKS, YYEKEE (reference sequence). V was pared by 3 bases and J by 0 bases, with 13 bases between. The CDR3 spells CASSWGGIGSYNSPLHF. Here the CDR3 DNA reads TGTGCCAGCAGCTGGGGGGGGATAGGCTCCTATAATTCACCCCTCCACTTT.

The count of this clone is one. The chain combines TRBV6-1 with TRBJ2-7; tentative D call: TRBD2 (5 bases). CDR1 is MNHNS, CDR2 SASEGT, per germline. V was cut by 3 bases and J by 9 bases, with 12 bases left in between. The CDR3 sequence is 12 residues long. For the CDR3, the DNA is TGTGCCAGCAGTGATGAGGGAATGCGGCAGTACTTC. The encoded protein is CASSDEGMRQYF.

The V call is TRBV19, the J call TRBJ2-5; possibly TRBD2 for D (6 bases). V lost 5 bases to trimming and J lost 5 bases, with 18 bases between them. The CDR3 runs 15 residues. From germline, CDR1 is LNHDA and CDR2 SQIVND (reference sequence). Here the CDR3 DNA reads TGTGCCAGTAGTGCGCCCGGGGGTCGGAGGGAGACCCAGTACTTC. Residues: CASSAPGGRRETQYF.

The genes are TRBV13 and TRBJ2-1, with D perhaps matching TRBD1 (5 bases). Germline V CDR1 and CDR2: PRHDT, FYEKMQ (reference sequence). The CDR3 extends over 12 amino acids. V dropped 1 base and J dropped 9 bases, with 7 bases sitting between them. CDR3 residues: CASSLVGAEQFF. The CDR3 region has the DNA TGTGCCAGCAGCTTAGTAGGGGCTGAGCAGTTCTTC.

J is TRBJ1-2 and V is TRBV9; TRBD1 agrees at 9 bases. The CDR3 runs to 16 residues. J gave up 1 base and V 3 bases, and 7 bases lay outside the gene matches. CDR1 and CDR2 (germline): SGDLS, YYNGEE. The CDR3 sequence: CASSGDRGSGNYGYTF. The CDR3 bases are TGTGCCAGCAGCGGAGACAGGGGGTCGGGTAACTATGGCTACACCTTC.

This sequence joins TRBV7-6 and TRBJ2-7; 9 bases fit TRBD1. This CDR3 has 17 amino acids. Germline CDR1 reads SGHVS; CDR2 reads FNYEAQ. With 3 bases clipped from V and 1 base from J, the junction kept 10 bases outside the gene matches. The CDR3 here is CASSLTPWDRESYEQYF. In DNA form, the CDR3 reads TGTGCCAGCAGCTTGACTCCTTGGGACAGGGAATCCTACGAGCAGTACTTC.

The chain joins TRBV7-9 to TRBJ2-2, with 11 bases matching TRBD2. This CDR3 spans 17 amino acids. V shed 3 bases and J 7 bases; nucleotides not matched to a gene: 10. CDR1 is SEHNR, CDR2 FQNEAQ, per germline (reference sequence). The CDR3 nucleotides are TGTGCCAGCAGCTTGACCGGGACTAGCGGATGGGTCGGGGAGCTGTTTTTT. Its translation: CASSLTGTSGWVGELFF.

The V call is TRBV5-1, the J call TRBJ1-1, with TRBD1 matching over 9 bases. From germline, CDR1 is SGHRS and CDR2 YFSETQ. This CDR3 contains 13 residues. The V gene end was trimmed by 4 bases and the J gene end by 5 bases; junction bases not matched to a gene: 3. The CDR3 region is CASSEDRGTEAFF. The DNA for the CDR3 is TGCGCCAGCAGCGAAGACAGGGGGACTGAAGCTTTCTTT.

This clone was found once. V usage is TRBV6-1 and J usage is TRBJ1-2; 9 nucleotides match TRBD1. CDR3 length equals 13 residues. Trimming cost V 6 bases and J 5 bases; bases outside gene matches: 4. Germline V gene sequence: CDR1 MNHNS, CDR2 SASEGT. This chain's CDR3 is CASRTGGRYGYTF. The CDR3 DNA is TGTGCCAGCAGAACAGGGGGCCGGTATGGCTACACCTTC.

The chain combines TRBV6-1 with TRBJ1-2; D is unresolved. V gave up 6 bases and J gave up 0 bases, with 11 bases separating them. CDR1 MNHNS and CDR2 SASEGT come from the germline V gene. This CDR3 spans 14 amino acids. CDR3: CASRQLGANYGYTF. The CDR3 DNA reads as TGTGCCAGCAGGCAACTAGGAGCTAACTATGGCTACACCTTC.

This clone has a single count. This chain connects TRBV19 to TRBJ1-1; a weak D match, TRBD1 (5 bases). CDR1 LNHDA and CDR2 SQIVND come from the germline V gene (reference sequence). Trimming shortened V by 0 bases and J by 7 bases, and 9 bases separated the two germline ends. The CDR3 covers 13 residues. The DNA for the CDR3 is TGTGCCAGTAGTATAGACGGGGGTCTTGAAGCTTTCTTT. Translated: CASSIDGGLEAFF.

The genes are TRBV6-1 and TRBJ2-7, with unresolved D. The CDR3 has 10 amino acids. The V end was cut by 10 bases, the J end by 6 bases, with 10 bases between. Per the germline V gene, CDR1 is MNHNS and CDR2 is SASEGT. This CDR3 is CATIQIEQYF. CDR3 bases: TGTGCCACCATTCAGATCGAGCAGTACTTC.

The chain couples TRBV11-2 to TRBJ1-6, with D perhaps TRBD1 (6 bases). Trimming pared 2 bases from V and 8 bases from J, leaving 16 bases between. This CDR3 is built from 16 residues. Germline CDR1 SGHAT, CDR2 FQNNGV. The CDR3 reads CASSLRTDNRYSPLHF. CDR3 DNA sequence: TGTGCCAGCAGCTTACGGACAGACAACCGGTATTCACCCCTCCACTTT. Complete variable domain (other parts from reference TRBV11-2 and TRBJ1-6): EAGVAQSPRYKIIEKRQSVAFWCNPISGHATLYWYQQILGQGPKLLIQFQNNGVVDDSQLPKDRFSAERLKGVDSTLKIQPAKLEDSAVYLCASSLRTDNRYSPLHFGNGTRLTVT.

Ten or more counts support this clone. The chain links TRBV9 to TRBJ1-1; TRBD1 matches 10 bases. The CDR3 totals 15 residues. Germline lookup yields CDR1 SGDLS and CDR2 YYNGEE. The junction had 6 bases not matched to a gene; V was cut back by 4 bases and J by 3 bases. The chain's CDR3 is CASSPRTGGDTEAFF. The CDR3, as DNA: TGTGCCAGCAGCCCTCGGACAGGGGGGGACACTGAAGCTTTCTTT.

This sequence joins TRBV18 and TRBJ2-7; D is undetermined. CDR3 length: 14 amino acids. The germline V and J ends were trimmed by 3 bases and 1 base, with 10 bases remaining between them. The germline V gene encodes CDR1 KGHSH and CDR2 LQKENI. As DNA, the CDR3 is TGTGCCAGCTCACCTCCCGCCGGGTCCTACGAGCAGTACTTC. It codes for CASSPPAGSYEQYF.

The chain joins TRBV6-7 to TRBJ1-1; TRBD1 is a possible D gene (5 bases). TRBV6-7 falls under the ORF class, with uncertain function. There are 18 residues in the CDR3. V was clipped by 2 bases and J by 1 base, with 20 bases between them. The CDR3 coding sequence is TGTGCCAGCAGTTACATAGGACGGGGGGTGTTAACGAACACTGAAGCTTTCTTT. As protein: CASSYIGRGVLTNTEAFF.

The gene calls are TRBV19 and TRBJ2-2; 7 bases map to TRBD1. CDR3 size: 13 residues. The germline CDR1 and CDR2 sequences are LNHDA and SQIVND (reference sequence). The CDR3 is CATEDRNNGELFF. The CDR3 DNA sequence: TGTGCTACGGAGGACAGGAATAACGGGGAGCTGTTTTTT.

This chain joins TRBV18 and TRBJ2-5, with 9 nucleotides matching TRBD2. V dropped 1 base and J dropped 3; count of bases not matched to a gene: 3. Per the germline V gene, CDR1 is KGHSH and CDR2 is LQKENI. This CDR3 contains 15 residues. The CDR3 nucleotides are TGTGCCAGCTCACCACTAGCGGGAGTTGAAGAGACCCAGTACTTC. Protein sequence: CASSPLAGVEETQYF.